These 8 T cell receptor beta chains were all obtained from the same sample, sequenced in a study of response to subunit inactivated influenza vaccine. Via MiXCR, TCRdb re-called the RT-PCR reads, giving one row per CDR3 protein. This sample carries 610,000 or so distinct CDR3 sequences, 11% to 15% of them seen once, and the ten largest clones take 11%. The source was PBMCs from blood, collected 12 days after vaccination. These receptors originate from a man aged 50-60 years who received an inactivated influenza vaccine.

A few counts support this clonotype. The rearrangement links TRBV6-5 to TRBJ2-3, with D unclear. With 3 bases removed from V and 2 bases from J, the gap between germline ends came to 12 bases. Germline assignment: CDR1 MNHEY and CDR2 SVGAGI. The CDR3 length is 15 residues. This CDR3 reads CASSYGPTSTDTQYF. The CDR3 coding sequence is TGTGCCAGCAGTTATGGCCCGACTTCCACAGATACGCAGTATTTT.

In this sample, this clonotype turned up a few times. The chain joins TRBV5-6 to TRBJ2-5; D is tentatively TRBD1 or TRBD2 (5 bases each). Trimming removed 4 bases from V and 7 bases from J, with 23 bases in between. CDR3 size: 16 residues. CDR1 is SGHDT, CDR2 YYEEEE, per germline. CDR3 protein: CASSPGLVTGQGTQYF. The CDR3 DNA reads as TGTGCCAGCAGCCCGGGCCTGGTAACGGGGCAGGGGACCCAGTACTTC.

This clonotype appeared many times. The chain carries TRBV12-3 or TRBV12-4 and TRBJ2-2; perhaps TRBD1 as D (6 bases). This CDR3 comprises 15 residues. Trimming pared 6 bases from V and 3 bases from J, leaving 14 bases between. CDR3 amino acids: CASRRTVEYTGELFF. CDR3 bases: TGTGCCAGCAGAAGGACAGTCGAATACACCGGGGAGCTGTTTTTT.

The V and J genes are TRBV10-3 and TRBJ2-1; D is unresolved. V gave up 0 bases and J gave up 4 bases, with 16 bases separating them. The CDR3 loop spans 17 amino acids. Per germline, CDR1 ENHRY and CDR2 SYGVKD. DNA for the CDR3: TGTGCCATCAGTGAGTCGAAAGGGCTAGACGTGTACAATGAGCAGTTCTTC. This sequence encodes CAISESKGLDVYNEQFF.

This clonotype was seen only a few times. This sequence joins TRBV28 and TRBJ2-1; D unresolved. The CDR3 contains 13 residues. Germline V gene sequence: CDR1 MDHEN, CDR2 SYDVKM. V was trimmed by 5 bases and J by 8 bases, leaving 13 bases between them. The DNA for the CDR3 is TGTGCCAGCAGTCCCTTGCTTGTGGATGAGCAGTTCTTC. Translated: CASSPLLVDEQFF. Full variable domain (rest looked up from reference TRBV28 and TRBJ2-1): DVKVTQSSRYLVKRTGEKVFLECVQDMDHENMFWYRQDPGLGLRLIYFSYDVKMKEKGDIPEGYSVSREKKERFSLILESASTNQTSMYLCASSPLLVDEQFFGPGTRLTVL.

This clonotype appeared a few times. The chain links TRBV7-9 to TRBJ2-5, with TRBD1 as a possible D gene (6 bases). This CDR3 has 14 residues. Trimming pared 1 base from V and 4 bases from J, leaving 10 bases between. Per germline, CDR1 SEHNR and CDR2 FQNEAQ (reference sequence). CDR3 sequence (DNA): TGTGCCAGCAGCTTAGACTTCAGGGGAGAGACCCAGTACTTC. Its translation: CASSLDFRGETQYF.

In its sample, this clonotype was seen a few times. CDR3 DNA: TGCAGTGCTAGCGATGGGAGGGGGGGAGATCAGCCCCAGCATTTT. Protein sequence: CSASDGRGGDQPQHF. The V gene is TRBV20-1, the J gene TRBJ1-5; tentatively, D is TRBD1 (6 bases). The CDR3 extends over 15 amino acids. Trimming cost V 3 bases and J 5 bases, with 17 bases left between them. CDR1 is DFQATT and CDR2 is SNEGSKA in the germline V gene (reference sequence).

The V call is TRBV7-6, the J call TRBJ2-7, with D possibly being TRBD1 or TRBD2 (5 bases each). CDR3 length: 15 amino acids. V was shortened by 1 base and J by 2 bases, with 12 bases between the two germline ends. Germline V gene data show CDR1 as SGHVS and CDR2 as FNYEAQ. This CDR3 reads CASSLGVGAAYEQYF. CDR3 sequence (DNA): TGTGCCAGCAGCTTAGGTGTCGGGGCAGCCTACGAGCAGTACTTC.